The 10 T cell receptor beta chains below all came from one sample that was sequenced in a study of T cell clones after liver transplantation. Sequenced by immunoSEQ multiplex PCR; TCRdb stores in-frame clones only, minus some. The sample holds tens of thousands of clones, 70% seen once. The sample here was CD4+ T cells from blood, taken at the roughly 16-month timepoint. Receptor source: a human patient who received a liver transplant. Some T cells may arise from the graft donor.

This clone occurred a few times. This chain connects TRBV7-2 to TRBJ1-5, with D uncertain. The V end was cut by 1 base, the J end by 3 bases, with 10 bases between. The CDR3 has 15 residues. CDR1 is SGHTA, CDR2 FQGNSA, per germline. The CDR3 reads CASSLVSGINQPQHF. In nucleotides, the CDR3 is TGTGCCAGCAGCTTAGTAAGTGGGATCAATCAGCCCCAGCATTTT.

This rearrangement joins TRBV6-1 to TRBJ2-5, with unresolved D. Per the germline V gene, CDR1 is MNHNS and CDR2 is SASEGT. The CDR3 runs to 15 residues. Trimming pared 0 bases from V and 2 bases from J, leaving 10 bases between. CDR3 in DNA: TGTGCCAGCAGTGAAGCAACGGCGAGGCAAGAGACCCAGTACTTC. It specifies CASSEATARQETQYF.

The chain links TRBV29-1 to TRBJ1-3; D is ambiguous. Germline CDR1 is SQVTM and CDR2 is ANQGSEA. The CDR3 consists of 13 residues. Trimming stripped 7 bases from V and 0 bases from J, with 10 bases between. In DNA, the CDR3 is TGCAGCGGCGGCTCTGACTCTGGAAACACCATATATTTT. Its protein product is CSGGSDSGNTIYF.

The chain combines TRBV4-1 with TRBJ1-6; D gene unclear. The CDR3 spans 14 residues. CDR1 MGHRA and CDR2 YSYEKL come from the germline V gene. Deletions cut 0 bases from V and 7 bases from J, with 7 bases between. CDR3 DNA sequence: TGCGCCAGCAGCCAAGATTTTAGAAATTCACCCCTCCACTTT. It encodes CASSQDFRNSPLHF.

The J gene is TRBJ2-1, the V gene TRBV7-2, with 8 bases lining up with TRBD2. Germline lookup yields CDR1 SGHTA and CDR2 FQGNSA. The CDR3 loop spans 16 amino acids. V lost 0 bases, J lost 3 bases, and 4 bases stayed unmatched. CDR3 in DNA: TGTGCCAGCAGCTTAGCGGGTAGCGGGAACTACAATGAGCAGTTCTTC. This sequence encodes CASSLAGSGNYNEQFF. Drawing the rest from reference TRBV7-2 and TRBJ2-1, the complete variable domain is GAGVSQSPSNKVTEKGKDVELRCDPISGHTALYWYRQSLGQGLEFLIYFQGNSAPDKSGLPSDRFSAERTGGSVSTLTIQRTQQEDSAVYLCASSLAGSGNYNEQFFGPGTRLTVL.

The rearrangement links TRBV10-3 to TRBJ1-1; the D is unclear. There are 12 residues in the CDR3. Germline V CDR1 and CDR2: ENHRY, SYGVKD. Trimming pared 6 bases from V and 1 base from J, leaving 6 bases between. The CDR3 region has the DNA TGTGCCATCAGCAATCCGAACACTGAAGCTTTCTTT. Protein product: CAISNPNTEAFF.

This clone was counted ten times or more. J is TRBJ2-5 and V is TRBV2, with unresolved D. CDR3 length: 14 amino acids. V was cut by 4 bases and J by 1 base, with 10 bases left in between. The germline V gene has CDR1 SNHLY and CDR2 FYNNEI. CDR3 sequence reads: CASSGVLPQETQYF. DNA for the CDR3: TGTGCCAGCAGTGGCGTACTACCCCAAGAGACCCAGTACTTC.

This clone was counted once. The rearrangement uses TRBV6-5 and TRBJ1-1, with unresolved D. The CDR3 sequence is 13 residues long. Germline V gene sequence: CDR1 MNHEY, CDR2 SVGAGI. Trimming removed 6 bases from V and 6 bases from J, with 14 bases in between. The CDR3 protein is CASRAFAGSEAFF. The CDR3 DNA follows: TGTGCCAGCAGGGCCTTTGCGGGCTCTGAAGCTTTCTTT.

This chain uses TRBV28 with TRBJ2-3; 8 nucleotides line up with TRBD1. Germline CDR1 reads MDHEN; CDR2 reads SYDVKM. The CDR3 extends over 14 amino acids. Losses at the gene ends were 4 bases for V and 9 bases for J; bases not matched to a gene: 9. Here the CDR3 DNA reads TGTGCCAGCAGTTCACCTCGACAGGGGATAACGCAGTATTTT. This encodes CASSSPRQGITQYF.

The CDR3 DNA reads TGTGCCAGTAGTTGGGGAGCGGGGGACGAGGAGACCCAGTACTTC. It specifies CASSWGAGDEETQYF. The chain recombines TRBV19 with TRBJ2-5; 8 nucleotides agree with TRBD2. The V and J ends lost 5 bases and 5 bases, in that order; junction bases with no gene match: 10. Germline CDR1 reads LNHDA; CDR2 reads SQIVND (reference sequence). This CDR3 has 15 residues.